This T cell receptor beta chain comes out of a study of Graves' ophthalmopathy and Graves' hyperthyroidism. Study at large: Peripheral blood was obtained at first diagnosis, ahead of any treatment.

Germline assignment: CDR1 SSHAT and CDR2 FNYEAQ (reference sequence). There are 15 residues in the CDR3. As for this clonotype: The germline gene is not matched at one end of the junction; a read error may be the cause.

Hyperthyroidism patients, all newly diagnosed, had under 2 months' duration and ages of 18 to 65. The source of the PBMCs was less than 12 ml of fresh peripheral blood. Amplification of TCR beta CDR3 regions used RNA transcripts. HTBI-primed RT-PCR formed the first round, and a multiplex PCR formed the second. Each CDR3 protein is one row after TCRdb ran MiXCR on the multiplex PCR reads. The data show some 350,000 distinct CDR3 sequences, about a sixth seen once. Sequenced material: peripheral blood. This receptor was taken from an adult woman with stable Graves' hyperthyroidism. The chain recombines TRBV7-7 with TRBJ2-7; D may correspond to TRBD1 or TRBD2 (5 bases each). In DNA, the CDR3 is TGTGCTAGCAGCTTAGAATGGGGACCGTCCTACGAGCAGTACTTC. It specifies CASSLEWGPSYEQYF.